This T cell receptor beta chain derives from a study of T-cell memory formation after mild COVID-19. Regarding the study as a whole: CD8+ contracting clones occupied EMRA, while CD4+ ones occupied mainly CM and EM.

Using its own MiXCR run on the 5' RACE reads, TCRdb lists one record per CDR3 protein. The sample has approximately 300,000 distinct CDR3 sequences; roughly 8% are singletons. This clonotype showed up many times. Its antigen is not known. The CDR3 is made up of 14 amino acids. Per the germline V gene, CDR1 is SNHLY and CDR2 is FYNNEI. V dropped 5 bases and J dropped 8; count of bases not matched to a gene: 2. The sample comprised PBMCs or a T cell subset sorted from them (not recorded which). V and J are TRBV2 and TRBJ2-1; 14 bases map to TRBD2. The receptor was derived from a man aged 18 to 29 who had mild COVID-19 (a few samples of this study predate the infection). Cell type and time point are not known. The CDR3 region has the DNA TGTGCCAGCAGTTGGACTAGCGGGGGGTATGAGCAGTTCTTC. Protein product: CASSWTSGGYEQFF.